The TCR beta chain described here comes from a study of shared clonotypes between healthy human individuals (dated by TCRdb to about 2020). With respect to the entire study: Three men and two women, aged 18 to 49 years, made up the cohort. For each donor, three plates each were used for CD4 naive and CD4 memory, two plates were used for CD8 naive, and one plate was used for CD8 memory. Blood TCR repertoires of roughly 5 healthy adults were deeply sequenced to estimate repertoire size and the extent of clonotype sharing between individuals. Different laboratories and diverse techniques were used to prepare libraries and sequence TCR repertoires, to increase sequencing depth and limit assay-specific biases. Each donor's leukapheresis produced roughly between roughly 0.85 and 9 billion PBMCs.

TCR CDR3 regions were amplified from genomic DNA by multiplex PCR using the deep immunoSEQ assay. Extracted genomic DNA from each cell subset was distributed evenly across all wells of several immunoSEQ 96-well plates, and each plate was treated as a replicate. For sorted subsets, each replicate PCR was loaded with approximately 190 ng genomic DNA, equivalent to about 30,000 T cell genomes. Purified libraries were measured with a Qubit 3.0 fluorometer, size-checked on a Bioanalyzer 2100, and measured again with the KAPA Library Quantification kit. Each immunoSEQ 96-well plate was sequenced on its own single-read 150-cycle Illumina NextSeq 550 flow cell. The authors' analysis ran thus. Because the immunoSEQ output included only junctional sequences and no quality scores, the filtering could not be the same as the filtering used for full-length reads. Sequences were annotated with PyIR, a Python wrapper for IgBLAST v1.9, using IMGT germline references to assign V/J genes and CDR3. Reads with weak V/J assignments (E-value above 1e-6), missing CDR3, stop codons, out-of-frame junctions, or ambiguous translated residues were removed. A V3J clonotype was defined by an identical inferred V gene, J gene, and CDR3 amino acid sequence. Percentage overlap between repertoires was computed as shared unique clonotypes divided by the size of the smaller repertoire. RTK rarefaction, the Chao1 estimator, and Recon v2.1 estimates of unobserved clonotypes were used to assess repertoire richness. Generation probabilities for all TCRbeta clonotypes obtained by the gDNA method from a handful of donors were computed using OLGA. TCRdb's version of the immuneACCESS table is confined to in-frame rearrangements and falls short of the full clone set. An unresolved V gene accounts for under half of the shortfall where checked; the remainder is of unknown origin. That table furnishes V, J and clone size, whereas the DNA furnished D and trimming. The sample yields 550,000 to 700,000 clones; about three quarters were counted once. The top ten constitute around 1.8% of the sample.

CDR1 and CDR2 (GTSNPN, SVGIG) derive from the germline V gene (reference sequence). V and J are truncated by 3 bases and 3 bases respectively, leaving an intervening sequence of 9 bases. Including the terminal cysteine and phenylalanine, the CDR3 comprises 12 residues. Solely the CDR3 DNA is kept, with 36 bases framed from the first base. As regards this clone: This clone's antigen is unknown. Base qualities were left out, and no much larger clone turns up one base away.

Study-wide conclusions, independent of this receptor: The genetic and exposure-history diversity represented was limited by the small number of donors. Even with the large sequencing depth, rarefaction of the sorted-subset datasets indicated that sequencing was incomplete. Pairwise subsampling indicated that sequencing depth was expected to affect the degree of clonotype sharing among donors. Approximately 4.8% of naive CD4, 3.5% of naive CD8, around 2.3% of memory CD4, and approximately 0.4% of memory CD8 clonotypes were shared across a few donors. Estimated clonotype richness was generally larger for naive than for memory subsets. Sampling was restricted to blood, and TCR repertoires in tissues likely differ from the TCR repertoires found in blood. Compared with non-shared clonotypes, clonotypes shared by all four sorted-subset donors had higher generation probabilities.

The donors were healthy, HIV-negative adults who had no recently reported acute infections or vaccinations. Only Caucasian adults living in Nashville, Tennessee, USA were represented among the donors. CD4+ T cells were enriched through magnetic negative selection, after which naive cells were positively selected on CD45RA and the remaining negative fraction served as the memory subset. Blood was collected by leukapheresis, and PBMCs were isolated by Ficoll-Histopaque density gradient centrifugation and then cryopreserved in liquid nitrogen vapor phase. Analytical flow cytometry was used to check the purity and quantity of each magnetically sorted T cell population. Genomic DNA was isolated from every sorted fraction and measured by UV absorbance on a Nanodrop 2000c.

Sequencing was carried out using memory CD4+ T cells sorted from blood. This specimen's cell subset or site label, per the study, means: CD45RA-negative fraction. The chain employs TRBV30 and TRBJ2-7; the D segment could be TRBD1, given 5 matching bases. The TCR sequence derives from a woman aged 25-40 years in good health. The DNA sequence reads TGTGCCTGGAGCCCAGACAGCTACGAGCAGTACTTC. Its coded protein is CAWSPDSYEQYF.